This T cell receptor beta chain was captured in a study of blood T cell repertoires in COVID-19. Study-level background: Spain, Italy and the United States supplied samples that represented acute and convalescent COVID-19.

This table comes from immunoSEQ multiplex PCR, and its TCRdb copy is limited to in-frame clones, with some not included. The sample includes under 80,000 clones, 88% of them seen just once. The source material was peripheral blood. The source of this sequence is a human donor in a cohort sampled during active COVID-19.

DNA for the CDR3: TGTGCCACCAGTGACGGGAACACTGAAGCTTTCTTT. As protein: CATSDGNTEAFF. The chain joins TRBV24-1 to TRBJ1-1; unclear D gene. CDR3 size: 12 residues. Trimming shortened V by 4 bases and J by 1 base, and 3 bases separated the two germline ends. Germline loops: CDR1 KGHDR, CDR2 SFDVKD.